Listed below are T cell receptor beta chains from one sample, sequenced in a study of radiotherapy plus CTLA-4 blockade in lung cancer. Here immunoSEQ multiplex PCR was the method, and the copy in TCRdb shows in-frame clones only, minus some. The table has some 50,000 clones, approximately 79% seen once. Here the sequenced sample was peripheral blood, taken from a patient treated with radiotherapy plus ipilimumab. Source of these receptors: a human donor with non-small cell lung cancer who had a partial response to radiotherapy plus ipilimumab. Each CDR3 is given without its conserved first and last residue. D genes are given only for firm matches.

V gene	D gene	CDR3 protein
TRBV11-2	NA	ASSSLGQTTNEKLF
TRBV5-1	TRBD1	ASSFRTGLADTQY
TRBV6-6	NA	ASRGHAGNTIY
TRBV2	TRBD2	ASSDGGGALETQY
TRBV21-1	NA	ASSKGEGTGFSYEQY
TRBV25-1	TRBD1	ASSELGTGGTLH
TRBV7-2	NA	ASSLVSGETQY
TRBV5-4	TRBD1	ASSFQGAEGNTIY
TRBV6-1	NA	ASTRVGTEAF
TRBV19	TRBD1	ASSMALTGGGIYGYT
TRBV4-2	NA	ASSQDIIAGIEAF
TRBV6-5	TRBD1	ASSYSNRGGQPQH
TRBV5-1	TRBD1	ASSLTGQGPSISYGYT
TRBV27	NA	ASSFGVTPSGANVLT
TRBV28	NA	ASSWGRGNSPLH
TRBV11-3	TRBD2	ASSLAGGQYNEQF
TRBV27	NA	ASSHSTYEQY
TRBV9	NA	ASSVGAAAGSYEQY
TRBV5-1	NA	ASSLEGPDSYEQY
TRBV19	NA	ASSIPGYGQGKETQY
TRBV6-6	TRBD1	ASSYSGRGLGGYT
TRBV28	NA	ASSLVHGKLF
TRBV6-6	NA	ASSVGLMGNQPQH
TRBV5-6	TRBD1	ASRQGTGGWEQC